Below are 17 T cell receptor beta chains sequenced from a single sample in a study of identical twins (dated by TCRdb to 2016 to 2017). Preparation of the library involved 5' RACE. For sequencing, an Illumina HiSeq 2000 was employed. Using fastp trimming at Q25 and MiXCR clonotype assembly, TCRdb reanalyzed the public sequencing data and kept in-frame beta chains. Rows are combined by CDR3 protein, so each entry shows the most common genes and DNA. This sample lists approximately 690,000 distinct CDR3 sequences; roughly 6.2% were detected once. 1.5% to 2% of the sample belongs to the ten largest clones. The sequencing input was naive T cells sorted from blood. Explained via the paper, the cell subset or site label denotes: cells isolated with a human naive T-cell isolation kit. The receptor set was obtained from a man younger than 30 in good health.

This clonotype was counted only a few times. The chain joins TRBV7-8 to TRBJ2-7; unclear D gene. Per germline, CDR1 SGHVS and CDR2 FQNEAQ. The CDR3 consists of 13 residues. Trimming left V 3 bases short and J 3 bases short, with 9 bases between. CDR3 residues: CASSFADNYEQYF. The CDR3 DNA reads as TGTGCCAGCAGCTTCGCAGATAACTACGAGCAGTACTTC.

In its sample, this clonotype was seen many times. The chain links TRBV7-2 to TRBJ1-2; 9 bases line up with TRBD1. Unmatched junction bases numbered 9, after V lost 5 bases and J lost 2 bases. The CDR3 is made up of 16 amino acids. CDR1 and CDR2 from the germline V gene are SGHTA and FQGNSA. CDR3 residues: CASSPDRGSANYGYTF. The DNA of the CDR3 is TGTGCCAGCAGCCCGGACAGGGGTTCAGCCAACTATGGCTACACCTTC.

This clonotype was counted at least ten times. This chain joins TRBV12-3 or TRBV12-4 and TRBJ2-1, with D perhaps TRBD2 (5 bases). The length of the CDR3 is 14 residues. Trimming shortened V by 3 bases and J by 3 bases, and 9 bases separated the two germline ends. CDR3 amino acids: CASSFSEGYNEQFF. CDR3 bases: TGTGCCAGCAGTTTTAGCGAGGGCTACAATGAGCAGTTCTTC.

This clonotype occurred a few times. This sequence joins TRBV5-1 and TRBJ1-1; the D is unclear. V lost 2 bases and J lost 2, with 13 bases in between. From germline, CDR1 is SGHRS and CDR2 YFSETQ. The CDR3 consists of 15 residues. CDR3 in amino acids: CASSLTATKNTEAFF. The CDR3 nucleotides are TGCGCCAGCAGCTTAACCGCGACAAAAAACACTGAAGCTTTCTTT.

This chain's CDR3 is CASKEAGVQETQYF. In nucleotides, the CDR3 is TGTGCCAGCAAAGAAGCGGGAGTCCAAGAGACCCAGTACTTC. The chain links TRBV6-1 to TRBJ2-5, with 8 bases that match TRBD2. CDR1 is MNHNS and CDR2 is SASEGT in the germline V gene. The CDR3 length is 14 residues. V lost 7 bases, J lost 1 base, and 5 bases stayed unmatched.

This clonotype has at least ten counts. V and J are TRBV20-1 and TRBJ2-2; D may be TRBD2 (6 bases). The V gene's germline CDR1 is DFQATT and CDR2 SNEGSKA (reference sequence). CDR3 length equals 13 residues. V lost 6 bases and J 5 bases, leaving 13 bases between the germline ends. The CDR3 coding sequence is TGCAGTGCCCACTCGGGGGTAACCGGGGAGCTGTTTTTT. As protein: CSAHSGVTGELFF.

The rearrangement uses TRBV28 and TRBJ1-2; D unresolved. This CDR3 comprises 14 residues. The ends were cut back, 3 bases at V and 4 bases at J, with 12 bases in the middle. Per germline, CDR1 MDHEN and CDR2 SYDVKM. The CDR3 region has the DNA TGTGCCAGCAGTTTTGGCACCACCGTCTATGGCTACACCTTC. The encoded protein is CASSFGTTVYGYTF.

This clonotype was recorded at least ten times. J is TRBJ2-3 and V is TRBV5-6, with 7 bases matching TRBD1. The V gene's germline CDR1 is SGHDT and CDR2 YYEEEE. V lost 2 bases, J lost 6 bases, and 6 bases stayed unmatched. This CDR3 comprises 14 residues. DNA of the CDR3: TGTGCCAGCAGCTTACCGACAGGGTGGGATACGCAGTATTTT. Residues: CASSLPTGWDTQYF.

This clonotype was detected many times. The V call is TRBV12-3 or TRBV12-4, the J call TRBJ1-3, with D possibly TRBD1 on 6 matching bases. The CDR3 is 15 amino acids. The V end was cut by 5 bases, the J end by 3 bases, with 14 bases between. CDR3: CASSVGGAGGNTIYF. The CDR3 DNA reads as TGTGCCAGCAGTGTTGGGGGGGCAGGTGGAAACACCATATATTTT.

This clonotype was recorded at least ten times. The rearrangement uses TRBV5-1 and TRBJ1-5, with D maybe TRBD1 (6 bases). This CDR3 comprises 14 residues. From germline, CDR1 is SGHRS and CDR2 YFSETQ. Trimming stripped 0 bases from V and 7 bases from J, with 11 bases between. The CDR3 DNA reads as TGCGCCAGCAGCTTGGAGGGGGGTCCCCAGCCCCAGCATTTT. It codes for CASSLEGGPQPQHF.

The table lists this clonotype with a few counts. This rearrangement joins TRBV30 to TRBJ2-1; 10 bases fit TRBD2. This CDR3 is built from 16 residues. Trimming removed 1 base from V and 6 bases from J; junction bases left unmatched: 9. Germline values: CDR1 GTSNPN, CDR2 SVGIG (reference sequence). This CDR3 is CAWSGASGSVGNEQFF. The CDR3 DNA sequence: TGTGCCTGGAGTGGAGCTAGCGGGAGCGTTGGCAATGAGCAGTTCTTC.

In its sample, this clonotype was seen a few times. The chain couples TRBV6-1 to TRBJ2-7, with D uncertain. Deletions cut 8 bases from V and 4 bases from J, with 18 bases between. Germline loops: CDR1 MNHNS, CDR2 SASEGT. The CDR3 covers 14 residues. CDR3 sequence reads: CASRDDPSRYEQYF. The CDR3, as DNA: TGTGCCAGCCGAGATGACCCCTCTCGGTACGAGCAGTACTTC.

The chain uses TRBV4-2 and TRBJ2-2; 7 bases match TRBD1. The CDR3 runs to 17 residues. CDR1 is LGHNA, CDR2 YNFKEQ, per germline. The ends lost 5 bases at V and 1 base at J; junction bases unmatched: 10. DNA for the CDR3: TGTGCCAGCAGCACCCTACCCCCAGGGGGGAACACCGGGGAGCTGTTTTTT. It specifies CASSTLPPGGNTGELFF.

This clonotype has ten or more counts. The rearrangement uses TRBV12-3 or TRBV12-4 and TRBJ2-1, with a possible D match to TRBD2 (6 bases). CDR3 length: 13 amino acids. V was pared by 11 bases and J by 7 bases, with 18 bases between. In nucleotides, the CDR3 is TGTGCCTCCGACCGGGACTCTGGGAATGAGCAGTTCTTC. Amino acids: CASDRDSGNEQFF.

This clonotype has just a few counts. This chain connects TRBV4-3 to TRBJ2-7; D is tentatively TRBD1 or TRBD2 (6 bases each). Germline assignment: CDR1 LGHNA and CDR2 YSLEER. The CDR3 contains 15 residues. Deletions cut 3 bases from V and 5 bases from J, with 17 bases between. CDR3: CASSHLVGGEDEQYF. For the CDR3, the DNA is TGCGCCAGCAGCCACCTCGTCGGGGGCGAGGACGAGCAGTACTTC.

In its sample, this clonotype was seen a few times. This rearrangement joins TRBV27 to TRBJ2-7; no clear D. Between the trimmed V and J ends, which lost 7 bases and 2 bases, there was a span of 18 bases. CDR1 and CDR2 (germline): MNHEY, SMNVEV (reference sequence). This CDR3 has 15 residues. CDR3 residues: CASTSSALGAYEQYF. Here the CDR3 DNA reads TGTGCCAGCACCTCGTCGGCCTTGGGCGCCTACGAGCAGTACTTC.

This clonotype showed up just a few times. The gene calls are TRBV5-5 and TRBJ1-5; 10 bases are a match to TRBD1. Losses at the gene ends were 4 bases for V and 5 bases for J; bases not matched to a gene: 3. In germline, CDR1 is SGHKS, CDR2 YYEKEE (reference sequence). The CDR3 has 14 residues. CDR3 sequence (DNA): TGTGCCAGCAGCACAGGGACAGGGGATCAGCCCCAGCATTTT. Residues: CASSTGTGDQPQHF. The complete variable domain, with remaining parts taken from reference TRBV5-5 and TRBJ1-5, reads DAGVTQSPTHLIKTRGQQVTLRCSPISGHKSVSWYQQVLGQGPQFIFQYYEKEERGRGNFPDRFSARQFPNYSSELNVNALLLGDSALYLCASSTGTGDQPQHFGDGTRLSIL.